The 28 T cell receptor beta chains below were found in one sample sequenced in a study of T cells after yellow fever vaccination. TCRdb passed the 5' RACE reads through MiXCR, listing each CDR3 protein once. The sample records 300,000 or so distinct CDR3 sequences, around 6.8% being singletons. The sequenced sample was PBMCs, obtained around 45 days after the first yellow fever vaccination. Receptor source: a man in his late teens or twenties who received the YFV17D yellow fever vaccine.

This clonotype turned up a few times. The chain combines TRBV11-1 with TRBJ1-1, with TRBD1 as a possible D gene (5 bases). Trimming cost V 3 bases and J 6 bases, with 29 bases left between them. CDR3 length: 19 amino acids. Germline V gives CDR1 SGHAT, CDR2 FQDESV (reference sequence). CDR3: CASSFRRVGGAAGTAEAFF. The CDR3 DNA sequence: TGTGCCAGCAGCTTTCGTCGAGTGGGCGGGGCGGCCGGGACGGCTGAAGCTTTCTTT.

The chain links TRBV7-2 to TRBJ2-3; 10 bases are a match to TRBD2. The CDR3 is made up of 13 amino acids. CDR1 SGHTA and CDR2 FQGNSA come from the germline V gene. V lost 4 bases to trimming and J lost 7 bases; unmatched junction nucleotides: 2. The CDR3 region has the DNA TGTGCCAGCAGCTCAGCGGGGGGGAATACGCAGTATTTT. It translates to CASSSAGGNTQYF.

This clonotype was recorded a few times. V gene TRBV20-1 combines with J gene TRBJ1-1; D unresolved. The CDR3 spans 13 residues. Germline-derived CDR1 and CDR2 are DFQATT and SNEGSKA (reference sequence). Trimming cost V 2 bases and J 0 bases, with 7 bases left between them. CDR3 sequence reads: CSARQSMNTEAFF. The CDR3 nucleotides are TGCAGTGCTAGACAGAGTATGAACACTGAAGCTTTCTTT.

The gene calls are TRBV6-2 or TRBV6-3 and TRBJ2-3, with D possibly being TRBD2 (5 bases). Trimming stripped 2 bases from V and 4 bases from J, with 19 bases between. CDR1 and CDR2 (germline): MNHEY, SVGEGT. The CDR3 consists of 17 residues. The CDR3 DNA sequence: TGTGCCAGCAGTTACCCCCTAACTAGGTTCGGTGCAGATACGCAGTATTTT. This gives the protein CASSYPLTRFGADTQYF.

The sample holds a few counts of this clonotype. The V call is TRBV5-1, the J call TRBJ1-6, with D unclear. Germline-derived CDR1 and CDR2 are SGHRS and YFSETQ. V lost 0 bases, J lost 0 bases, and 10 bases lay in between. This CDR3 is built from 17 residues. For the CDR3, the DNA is TGCGCCAGCAGCTTGGTAACAGCTAGCTCCTATAATTCACCCCTCCACTTT. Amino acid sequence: CASSLVTASSYNSPLHF. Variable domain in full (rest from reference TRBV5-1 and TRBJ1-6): KAGVTQTPRYLIKTRGQQVTLSCSPISGHRSVSWYQQTPGQGLQFLFEYFSETQRNKGNFPGRFSGRQFSNSRSEMNVSTLELGDSALYLCASSLVTASSYNSPLHFGNGTRLTVT.

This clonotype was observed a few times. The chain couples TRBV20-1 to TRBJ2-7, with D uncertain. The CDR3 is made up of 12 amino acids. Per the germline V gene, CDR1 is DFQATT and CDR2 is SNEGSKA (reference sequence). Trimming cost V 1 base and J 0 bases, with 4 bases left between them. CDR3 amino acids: CSARGGSYEQYF. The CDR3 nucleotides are TGCAGTGCTAGAGGGGGCTCCTACGAGCAGTACTTC.

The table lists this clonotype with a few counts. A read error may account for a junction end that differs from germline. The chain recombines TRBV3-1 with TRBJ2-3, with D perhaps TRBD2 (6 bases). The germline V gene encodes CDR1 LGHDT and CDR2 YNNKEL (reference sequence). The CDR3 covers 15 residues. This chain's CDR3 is CACSPYAGSTDTQYF. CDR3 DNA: TGTGCCTGCAGCCCCTACGCGGGAAGCACAGATACGCAGTATTTT.

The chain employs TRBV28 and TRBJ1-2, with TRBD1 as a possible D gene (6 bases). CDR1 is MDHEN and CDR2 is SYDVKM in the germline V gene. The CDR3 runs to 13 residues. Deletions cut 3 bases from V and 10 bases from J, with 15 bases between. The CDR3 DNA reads TGTGCCAGCAGTTTTTATAACGGGGGCGTCTACACCTTC. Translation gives CASSFYNGGVYTF.

CDR3 bases: TGTGCCAGTACCCCCACAGGGCCTTTATGGCAGCCCCAGCATTTT. Protein product: CASTPTGPLWQPQHF. The chain uses TRBV19 and TRBJ1-5; D may be TRBD1 (6 bases). Germline V gene data show CDR1 as LNHDA and CDR2 as SQIVND (reference sequence). Trimming took 7 bases from V and 7 from J, leaving 20 bases between them. This CDR3 is 15 amino acids long.

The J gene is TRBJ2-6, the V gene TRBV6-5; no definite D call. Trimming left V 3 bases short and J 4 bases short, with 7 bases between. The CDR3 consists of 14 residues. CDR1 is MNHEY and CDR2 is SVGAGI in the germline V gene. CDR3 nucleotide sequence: TGTGCCAGCAGTTATGATTCCGGGGCCAACGTCCTGACTTTC. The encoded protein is CASSYDSGANVLTF.

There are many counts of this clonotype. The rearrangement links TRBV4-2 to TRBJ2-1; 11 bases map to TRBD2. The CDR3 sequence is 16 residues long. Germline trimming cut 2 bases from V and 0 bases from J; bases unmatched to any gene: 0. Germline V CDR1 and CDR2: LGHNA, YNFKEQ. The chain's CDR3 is CASSQLAGGSYNEQFF. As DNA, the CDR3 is TGTGCCAGCAGCCAACTAGCGGGGGGCTCCTACAATGAGCAGTTCTTC.

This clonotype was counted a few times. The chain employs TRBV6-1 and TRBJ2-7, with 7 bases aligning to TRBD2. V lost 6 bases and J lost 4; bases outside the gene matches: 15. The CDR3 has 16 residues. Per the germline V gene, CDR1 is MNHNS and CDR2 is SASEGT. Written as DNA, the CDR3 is TGTGCCAGCAGCAGACCGCGGGTAGCGGGTTCTTACGAGCAGTACTTC. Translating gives CASSRPRVAGSYEQYF.

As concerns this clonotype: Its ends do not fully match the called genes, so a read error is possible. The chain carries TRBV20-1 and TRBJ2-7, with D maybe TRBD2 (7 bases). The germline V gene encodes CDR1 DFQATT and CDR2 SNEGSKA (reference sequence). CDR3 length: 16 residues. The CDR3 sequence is CCARVISARGAYEQYF. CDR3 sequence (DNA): TGCTGTGCTAGAGTTATATCTGCCCGGGGGGCATACGAGCAGTACTTC.

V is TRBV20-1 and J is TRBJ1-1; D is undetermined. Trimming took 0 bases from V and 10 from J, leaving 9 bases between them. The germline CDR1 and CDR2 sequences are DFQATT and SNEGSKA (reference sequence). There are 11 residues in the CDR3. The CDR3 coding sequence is TGCAGTGCTAGAGATGGCGCGGGAGCTTTCTTT. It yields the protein CSARDGAGAFF.

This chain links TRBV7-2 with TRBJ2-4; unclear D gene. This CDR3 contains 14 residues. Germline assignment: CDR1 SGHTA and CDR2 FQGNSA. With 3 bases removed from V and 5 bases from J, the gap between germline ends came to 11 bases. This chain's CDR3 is CASSFGSTQNIQYF. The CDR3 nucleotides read TGTGCCAGCAGCTTTGGCAGCACTCAAAACATTCAGTACTTC.

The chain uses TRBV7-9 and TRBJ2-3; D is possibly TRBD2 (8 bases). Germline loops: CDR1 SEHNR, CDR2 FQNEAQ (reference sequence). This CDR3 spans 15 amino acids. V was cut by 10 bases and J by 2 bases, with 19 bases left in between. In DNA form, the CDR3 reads TGTGCCACCCCCCGGGAGGGGGCCTTCACAGATACGCAGTATTTT. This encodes CATPREGAFTDTQYF.

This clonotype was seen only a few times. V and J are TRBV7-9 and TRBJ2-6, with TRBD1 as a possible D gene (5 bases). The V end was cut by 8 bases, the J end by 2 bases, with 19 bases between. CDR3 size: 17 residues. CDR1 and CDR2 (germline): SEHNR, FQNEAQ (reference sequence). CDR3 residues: CASGYISTGAGANVLTF. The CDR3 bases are TGTGCCAGCGGCTATATAAGTACAGGCGCTGGGGCCAACGTCCTGACTTTC. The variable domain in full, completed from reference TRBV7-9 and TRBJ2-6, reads DTGVSQNPRHKITKRGQNVTFRCDPISEHNRLYWYRQTLGQGPEFLTYFQNEAQLEKSRLLSDRFSAERPKGSFSTLEIQRTEQGDSAMYLCASGYISTGAGANVLTFGAGSRLTVL.

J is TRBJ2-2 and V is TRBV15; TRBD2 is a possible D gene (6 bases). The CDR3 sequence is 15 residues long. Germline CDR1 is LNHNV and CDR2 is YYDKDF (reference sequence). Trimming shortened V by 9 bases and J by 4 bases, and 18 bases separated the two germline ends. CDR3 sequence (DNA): TGTGCCACTTCTCGGCGGGGCGGCTTCACCGGGGAGCTGTTTTTT. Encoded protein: CATSRRGGFTGELFF.

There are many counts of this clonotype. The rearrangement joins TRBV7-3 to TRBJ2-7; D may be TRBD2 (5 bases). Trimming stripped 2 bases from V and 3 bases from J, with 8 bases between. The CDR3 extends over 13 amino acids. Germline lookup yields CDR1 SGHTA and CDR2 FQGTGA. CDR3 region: CASSLLEGYEQYF. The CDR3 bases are TGTGCCAGCAGCTTACTAGAGGGCTACGAGCAGTACTTC.

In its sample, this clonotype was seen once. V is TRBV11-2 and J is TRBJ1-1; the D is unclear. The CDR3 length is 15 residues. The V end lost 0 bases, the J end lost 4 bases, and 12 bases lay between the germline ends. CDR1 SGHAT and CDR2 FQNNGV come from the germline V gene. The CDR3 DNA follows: TGTGCCAGCAGCTTAGAGCCACTGATGATCACTGAAGCTTTCTTT. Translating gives CASSLEPLMITEAFF.

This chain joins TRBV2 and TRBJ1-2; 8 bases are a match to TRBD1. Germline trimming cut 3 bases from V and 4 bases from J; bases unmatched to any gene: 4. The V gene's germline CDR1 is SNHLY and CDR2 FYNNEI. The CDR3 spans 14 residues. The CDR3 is CASSDMTGAYGYTF. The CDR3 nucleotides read TGTGCCAGCAGTGATATGACAGGGGCCTATGGCTACACCTTC.

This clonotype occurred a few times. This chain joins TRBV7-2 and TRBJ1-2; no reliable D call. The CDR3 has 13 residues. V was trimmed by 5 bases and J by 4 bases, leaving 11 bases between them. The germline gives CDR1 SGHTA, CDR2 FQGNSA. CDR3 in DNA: TGTGCCAGCAGCCACCGAAACGTCTATGGCTACACCTTC. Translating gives CASSHRNVYGYTF.

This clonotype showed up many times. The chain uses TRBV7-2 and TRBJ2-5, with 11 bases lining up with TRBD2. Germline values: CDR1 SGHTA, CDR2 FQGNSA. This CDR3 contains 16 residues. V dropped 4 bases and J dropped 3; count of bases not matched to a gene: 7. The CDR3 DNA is TGTGCCAGCAGCTCCTACCTAGCGGGGGGAAAAGAGACCCAGTACTTC. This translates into CASSSYLAGGKETQYF.

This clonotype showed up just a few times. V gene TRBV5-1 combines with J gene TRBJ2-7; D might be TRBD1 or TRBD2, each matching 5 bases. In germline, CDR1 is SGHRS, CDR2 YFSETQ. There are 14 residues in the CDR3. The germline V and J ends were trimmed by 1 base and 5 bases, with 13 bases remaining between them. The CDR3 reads CASSLRAGTDEQYF. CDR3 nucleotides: TGCGCCAGCAGCTTGAGGGCAGGGACCGACGAGCAGTACTTC.

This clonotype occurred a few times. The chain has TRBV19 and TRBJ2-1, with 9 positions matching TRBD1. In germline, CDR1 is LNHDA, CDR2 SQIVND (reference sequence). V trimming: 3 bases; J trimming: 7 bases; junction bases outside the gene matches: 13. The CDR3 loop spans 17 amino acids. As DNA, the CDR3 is TGTGCCAGTAGTATCGGGACAGGGAGATTGGTTCGTAATGAGCAGTTCTTC. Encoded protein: CASSIGTGRLVRNEQFF.

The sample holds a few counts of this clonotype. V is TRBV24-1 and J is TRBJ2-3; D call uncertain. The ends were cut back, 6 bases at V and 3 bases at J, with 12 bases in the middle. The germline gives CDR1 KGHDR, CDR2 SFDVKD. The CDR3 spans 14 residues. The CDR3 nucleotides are TGTGCCACCAGTCACCGGGCCGCGACAGATACGCAGTATTTT. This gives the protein CATSHRAATDTQYF.

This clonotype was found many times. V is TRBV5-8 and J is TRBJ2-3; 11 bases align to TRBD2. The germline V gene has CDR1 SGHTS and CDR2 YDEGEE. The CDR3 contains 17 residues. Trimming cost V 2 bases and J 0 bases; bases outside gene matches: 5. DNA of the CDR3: TGTGCCAGCAGCTTCCCTAGCGGGGGGCACAGCACAGATACGCAGTATTTT. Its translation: CASSFPSGGHSTDTQYF.

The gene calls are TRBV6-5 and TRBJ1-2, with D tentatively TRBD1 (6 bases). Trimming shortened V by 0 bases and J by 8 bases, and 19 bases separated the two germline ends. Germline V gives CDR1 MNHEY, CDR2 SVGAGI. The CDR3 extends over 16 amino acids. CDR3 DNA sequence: TGTGCCAGCAGTTACTCCCTCGTCGGGGGCGGTTGGGGCTACACCTTC. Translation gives CASSYSLVGGGWGYTF.